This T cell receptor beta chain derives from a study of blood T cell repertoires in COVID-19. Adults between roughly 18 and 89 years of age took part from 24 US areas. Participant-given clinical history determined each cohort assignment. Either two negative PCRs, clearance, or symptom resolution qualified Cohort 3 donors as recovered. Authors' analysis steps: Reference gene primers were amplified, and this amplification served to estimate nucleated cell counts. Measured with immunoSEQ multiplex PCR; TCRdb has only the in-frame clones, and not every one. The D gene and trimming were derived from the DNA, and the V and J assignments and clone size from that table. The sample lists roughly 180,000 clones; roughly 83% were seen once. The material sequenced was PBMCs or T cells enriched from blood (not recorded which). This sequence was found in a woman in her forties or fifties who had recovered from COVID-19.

Here the CDR3 reads CASRRQGFQPQHF. DNA of the CDR3: TGTGCCAGCAGGAGACAGGGCTTTCAGCCCCAGCATTTT. This chain connects TRBV28 to TRBJ1-5, with 7 bases lining up with TRBD1. The ends lost 6 bases at V and 6 bases at J; junction bases unmatched: 5. The germline V gene has CDR1 MDHEN and CDR2 SYDVKM. The CDR3 is made up of 13 amino acids. The variable domain in full, with the rest retrieved from reference TRBV28 and TRBJ1-5, is DVKVTQSSRYLVKRTGEKVFLECVQDMDHENMFWYRQDPGLGLRLIYFSYDVKMKEKGDIPEGYSVSREKKERFSLILESASTNQTSMYLCASRRQGFQPQHFGDGTRLSIL.